This T cell receptor (beta chain) is drawn from a study of shared T cell receptors in the human thymus. Profiled with immunoSEQ multiplex PCR; TCRdb holds only in-frame clones, not every one. The repertoire holds fewer than 700,000 clones, around 87% seen once, with 0.0095% to 0.012% in the top ten. This clone was counted a single time. J gave up 1 base and V 6 bases, and 1 base lay outside the gene matches. CDR3 size: 14 residues. Looked up from germline, CDR1 is LNHDA and CDR2 is SQIVND (reference sequence). This sample was also put to use in a study of human thymus T cells. In that study: Healthy Finnish infants undergoing corrective surgery for congenital heart defects were used as donors. Corrective heart surgery yielded the resections from which the thymus tissue came. Thymic and blood repertoires showed apparently biased V and J gene usage.

Material: thymocytes. This chain joins TRBV19 and TRBJ2-7; TRBD2 aligns across 12 bases. The sequence came from a boy under three years old with a congenital heart defect. The CDR3 spells CASRGTSGSYEQYF. The DNA for the CDR3 is TGTGCCAGTAGAGGGACTAGCGGGTCCTACGAGCAGTACTTC.